This note documents a single T cell receptor beta chain sequence. The antigen is undetermined. Other DNA sequences within the sample encode an identical CDR3. Germline CDR1 and CDR2: MNHEY and SVGAGI. CDR3 length: 13 residues. Trimming pared 2 bases from V and 5 bases from J, leaving 9 bases between. These data belong to a study of cytomegalovirus exposure and HLA in healthy donors. Study outcomes and limitations: There were about 160 TCR beta chains listed as cytomegalovirus-associated.

Both 60 Vbeta primers and 13 Jbeta primers went into the PCR. Profiled with immunoSEQ multiplex PCR; TCRdb holds only in-frame clones, not every one. The sample comprises some 200,000 clones, approximately 12% of which are singletons, and approximately 8.3% rests with the top ten. The source is a middle-aged man in good health and CMV-seropositive. The sequenced sample consisted of PBMCs. V and J are TRBV6-5 and TRBJ1-2; D ambiguous. This CDR3 is CASSYVAGYGYTF. The DNA of the CDR3 is TGTGCCAGCAGTTACGTAGCGGGGTATGGCTACACCTTC.